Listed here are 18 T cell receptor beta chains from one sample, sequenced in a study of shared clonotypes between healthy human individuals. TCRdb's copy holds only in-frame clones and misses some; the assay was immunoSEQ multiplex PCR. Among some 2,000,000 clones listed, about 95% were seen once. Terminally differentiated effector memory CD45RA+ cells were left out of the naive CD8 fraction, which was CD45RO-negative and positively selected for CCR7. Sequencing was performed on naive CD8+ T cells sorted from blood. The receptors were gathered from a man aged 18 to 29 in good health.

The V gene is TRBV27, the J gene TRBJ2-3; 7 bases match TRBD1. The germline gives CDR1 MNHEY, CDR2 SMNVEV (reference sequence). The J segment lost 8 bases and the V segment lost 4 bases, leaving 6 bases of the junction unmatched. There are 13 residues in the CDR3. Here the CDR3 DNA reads TGTGCCAGCAGTTGGGGGACAGACGCTACGCAGTATTTT. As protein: CASSWGTDATQYF.

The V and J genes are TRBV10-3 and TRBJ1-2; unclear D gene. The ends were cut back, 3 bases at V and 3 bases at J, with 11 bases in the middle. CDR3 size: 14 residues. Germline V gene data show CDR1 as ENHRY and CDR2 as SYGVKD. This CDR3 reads CAISEGIIDYGYTF. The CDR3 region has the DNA TGTGCCATCAGTGAAGGGATCATCGACTATGGCTACACCTTC.

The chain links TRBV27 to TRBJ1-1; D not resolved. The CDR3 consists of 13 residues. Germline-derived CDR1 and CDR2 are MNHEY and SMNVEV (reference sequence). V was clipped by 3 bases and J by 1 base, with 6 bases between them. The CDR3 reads CASSFLANTEAFF. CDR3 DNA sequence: TGTGCCAGCAGTTTTTTGGCGAACACTGAAGCTTTCTTT.

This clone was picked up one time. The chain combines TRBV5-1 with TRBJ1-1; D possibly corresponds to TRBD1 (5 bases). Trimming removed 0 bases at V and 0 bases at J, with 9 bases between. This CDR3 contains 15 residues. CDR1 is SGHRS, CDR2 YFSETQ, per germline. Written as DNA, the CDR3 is TGCGCCAGCAGCTTGGAGGGGAACATGAACACTGAAGCTTTCTTT. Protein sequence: CASSLEGNMNTEAFF.

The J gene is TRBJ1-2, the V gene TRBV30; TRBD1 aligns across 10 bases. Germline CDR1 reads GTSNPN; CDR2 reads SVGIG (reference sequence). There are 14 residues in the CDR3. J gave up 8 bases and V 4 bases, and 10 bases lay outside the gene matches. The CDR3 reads CAWNPGQGIYGYTF. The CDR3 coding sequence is TGTGCCTGGAATCCGGGACAGGGGATTTACGGCTACACCTTC.

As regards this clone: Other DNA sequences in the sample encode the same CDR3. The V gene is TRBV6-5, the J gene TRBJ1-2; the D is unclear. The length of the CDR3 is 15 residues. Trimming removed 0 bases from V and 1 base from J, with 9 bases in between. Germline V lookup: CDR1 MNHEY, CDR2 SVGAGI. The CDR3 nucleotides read TGTGCCAGCAGTTACTCGGAGGGTTTTAACTATGGCTACACCTTC. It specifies CASSYSEGFNYGYTF.

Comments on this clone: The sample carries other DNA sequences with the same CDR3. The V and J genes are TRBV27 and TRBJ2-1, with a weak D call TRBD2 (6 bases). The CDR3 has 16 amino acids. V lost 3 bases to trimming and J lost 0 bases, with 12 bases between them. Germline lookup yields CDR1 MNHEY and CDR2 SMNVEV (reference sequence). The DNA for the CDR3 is TGTGCCAGCAGTTTTAGGGGACTCAGCTCCTACAATGAGCAGTTCTTC. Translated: CASSFRGLSSYNEQFF.

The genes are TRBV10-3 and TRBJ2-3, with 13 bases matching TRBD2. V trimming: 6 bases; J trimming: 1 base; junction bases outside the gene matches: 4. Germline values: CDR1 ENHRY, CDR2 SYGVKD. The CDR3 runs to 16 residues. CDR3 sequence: CAIREGTSGGTDTQYF. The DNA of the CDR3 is TGTGCCATCAGAGAAGGGACTAGCGGGGGCACAGATACGCAGTATTTT.

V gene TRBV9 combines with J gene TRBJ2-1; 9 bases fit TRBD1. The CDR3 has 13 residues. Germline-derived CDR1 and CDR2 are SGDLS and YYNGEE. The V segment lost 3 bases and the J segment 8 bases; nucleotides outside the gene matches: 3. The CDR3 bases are TGTGCCAGCAGCGGGGACAGGGAATATGAGCAGTTCTTC. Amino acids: CASSGDREYEQFF.

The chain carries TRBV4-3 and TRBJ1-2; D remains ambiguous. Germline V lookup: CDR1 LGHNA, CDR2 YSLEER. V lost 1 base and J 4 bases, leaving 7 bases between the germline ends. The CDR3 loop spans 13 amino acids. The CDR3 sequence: CASSQVGIYGYTF. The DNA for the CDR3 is TGCGCCAGCAGCCAAGTGGGGATCTATGGCTACACCTTC.

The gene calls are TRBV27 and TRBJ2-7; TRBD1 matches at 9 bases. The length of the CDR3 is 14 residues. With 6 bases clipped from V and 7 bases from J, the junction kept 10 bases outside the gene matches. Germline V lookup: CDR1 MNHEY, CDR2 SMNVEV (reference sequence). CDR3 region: CASRPGTGWMEQYF. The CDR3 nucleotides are TGTGCCAGCAGACCCGGGACAGGGTGGATGGAGCAGTACTTC.

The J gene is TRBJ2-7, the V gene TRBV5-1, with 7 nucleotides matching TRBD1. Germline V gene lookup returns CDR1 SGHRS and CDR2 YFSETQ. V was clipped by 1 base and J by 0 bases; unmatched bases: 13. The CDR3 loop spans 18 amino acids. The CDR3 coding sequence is TGCGCCAGCAGCTTGTTTGTCCGGGACAGTACTGACTCCTACGAGCAGTACTTC. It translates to CASSLFVRDSTDSYEQYF. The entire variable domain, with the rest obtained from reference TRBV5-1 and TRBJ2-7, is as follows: KAGVTQTPRYLIKTRGQQVTLSCSPISGHRSVSWYQQTPGQGLQFLFEYFSETQRNKGNFPGRFSGRQFSNSRSEMNVSTLELGDSALYLCASSLFVRDSTDSYEQYFGPGTRLTVT.

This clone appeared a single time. CDR3 region: CASSDPGLATDTQYF. The CDR3 DNA reads as TGCGCCAGCAGTGACCCGGGACTAGCGACAGATACGCAGTATTTT. The chain employs TRBV10-1 and TRBJ2-3; 10 bases match TRBD2. Germline V gene sequence: CDR1 WNHNN, CDR2 SYGVQD (reference sequence). The CDR3 runs to 15 residues. V gave up 3 bases and J gave up 3 bases; unmatched junction bases: 3.

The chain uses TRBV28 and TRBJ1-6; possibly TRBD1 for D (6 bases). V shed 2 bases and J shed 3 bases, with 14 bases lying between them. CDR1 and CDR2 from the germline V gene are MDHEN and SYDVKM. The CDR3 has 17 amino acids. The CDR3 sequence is CASSLSRGADYNSPLHF. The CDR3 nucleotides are TGTGCCAGCAGTTTAAGCCGGGGGGCTGACTATAATTCACCCCTCCACTTT.

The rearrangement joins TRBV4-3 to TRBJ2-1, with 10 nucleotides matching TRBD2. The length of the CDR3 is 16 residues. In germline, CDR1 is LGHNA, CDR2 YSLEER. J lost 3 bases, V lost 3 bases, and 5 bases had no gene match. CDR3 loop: CASSQGGLASYNEQFF. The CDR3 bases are TGCGCCAGCAGCCAGGGGGGACTAGCGAGCTACAATGAGCAGTTCTTC.

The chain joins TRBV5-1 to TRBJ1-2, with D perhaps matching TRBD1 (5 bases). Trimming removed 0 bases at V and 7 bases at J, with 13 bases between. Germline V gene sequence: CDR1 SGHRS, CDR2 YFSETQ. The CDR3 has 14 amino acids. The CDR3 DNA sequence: TGCGCCAGCAGCTTGGGTAGTGACAGCTCTGGCTACACCTTC. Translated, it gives CASSLGSDSSGYTF.

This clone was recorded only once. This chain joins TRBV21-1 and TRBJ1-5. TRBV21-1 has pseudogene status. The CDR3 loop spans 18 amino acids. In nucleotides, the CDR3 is TGTGCCAGCAGTGTAGTTATCCCAAGGACCGAGGGGCCTCAGCCCCAGCATTTT. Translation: CASSVVIPRTEGPQPQHF.

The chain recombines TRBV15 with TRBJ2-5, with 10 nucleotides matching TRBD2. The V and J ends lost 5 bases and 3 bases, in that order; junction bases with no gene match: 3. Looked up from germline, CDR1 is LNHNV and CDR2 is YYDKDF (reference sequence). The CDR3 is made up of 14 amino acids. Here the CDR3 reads CATSEGLAEETQYF. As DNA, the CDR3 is TGTGCCACCAGCGAAGGACTAGCGGAAGAGACCCAGTACTTC.